The entry that follows covers one TCR beta chain sequence. Using immunoSEQ multiplex PCR, the repertoire was profiled, and TCRdb retains in-frame clones only, with some absent. The table lists 56,000 or so clones, about 88% of them singletons, with around 45% in the top ten. CDR1 is MDHEN and CDR2 is SYDVKM in the germline V gene. Trimming stripped 2 bases from V and 5 bases from J, with 16 bases between. The CDR3 is 16 amino acids. This specimen belongs to a study of blood T cell repertoires in COVID-19. About the study: Nucleic acid was either cDNA or gDNA, and it came from T cells, B-cell-depleted T cells, or PBMCs.

While infection was still active, Seattle patients were enrolled and then followed longitudinally. The sequencing input was peripheral blood. The sequence was collected from a woman aged 55-75 years with COVID-19, enrolled during active disease. The V and J genes are TRBV28 and TRBJ2-1; D ambiguous. The CDR3 here is CASSLVSPLINNEQFF. CDR3 nucleotides: TGTGCCAGCAGTTTAGTTAGCCCCCTAATTAACAATGAGCAGTTCTTC.